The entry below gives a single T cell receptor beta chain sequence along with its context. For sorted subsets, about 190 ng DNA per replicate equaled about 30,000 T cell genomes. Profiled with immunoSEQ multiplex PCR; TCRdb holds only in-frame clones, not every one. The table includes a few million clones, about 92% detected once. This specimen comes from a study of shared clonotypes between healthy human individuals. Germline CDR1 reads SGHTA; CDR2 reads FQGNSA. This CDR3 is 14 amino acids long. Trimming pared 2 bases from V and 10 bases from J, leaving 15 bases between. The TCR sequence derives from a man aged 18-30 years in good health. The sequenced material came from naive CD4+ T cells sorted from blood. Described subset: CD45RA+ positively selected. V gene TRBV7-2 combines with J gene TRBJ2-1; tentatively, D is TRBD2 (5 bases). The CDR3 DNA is TGTGCCAGCAGCTTAAGGGTGGGAGCTCAAGAGCAGTTCTTC. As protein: CASSLRVGAQEQFF.